This T cell receptor beta chain was profiled in a study of T cells after yellow fever vaccination. Study observations and caveats: One caveat is that FACS-sorted repertoires could contain abundant clonotypes contaminating from the bulk population. Only a small proportion of the clonotypes turned up in both the CD4 and the CD8 compartments, likely arising from convergent recombination. Reappearance after the booster was seen for most primary-vaccination clones, at 95% to 97% CD4 and 85% to 90% CD8.

5'RACE template switching generated TCR cDNA, adding a universal primer site and UMIs. TCRdb ran MiXCR on the 5' RACE reads and lists one entry per CDR3 protein. The sample includes roughly 330,000 distinct CDR3 sequences, about 6.9% of them seen just once. A note on this clonotype: What it binds is unknown.

The CDR3 runs to 14 residues. The V and J ends lost 4 bases and 9 bases respectively, with 16 bases between them. Per the germline V gene, CDR1 is SGHRS and CDR2 is YFSETQ. The sequences come from PBMCs, collected about 49 days after the first yellow fever vaccination. The sequence was obtained from a man younger than 35 who received the YFV17D yellow fever vaccine. This chain connects TRBV5-1 to TRBJ2-2; no firm D call. The CDR3 nucleotides read TGCGCCAGCAGCATGCCTTTAGGGCCCAGGGAGCTGTTTTTT. Translating it yields CASSMPLGPRELFF. The variable domain in full, completed from reference TRBV5-1 and TRBJ2-2, reads KAGVTQTPRYLIKTRGQQVTLSCSPISGHRSVSWYQQTPGQGLQFLFEYFSETQRNKGNFPGRFSGRQFSNSRSEMNVSTLELGDSALYLCASSMPLGPRELFFGEGSRLTVL.